Following are 9 T cell receptor beta chains from one sample sequenced in a study of CD8 T cells in ankylosing spondylitis. MiXCR was run by TCRdb on the 5' RACE reads, yielding one entry per CDR3 protein. The sample lists around 120,000 distinct CDR3 sequences, less than 25% seen once, with 10% to 15% in the top ten. Sample: synovial fluid, either unsorted or a sorted T cell fraction (not recorded which). The receptor source for this set is a male donor with ankylosing spondylitis.

This clonotype has a handful of counts. V and J are TRBV2 and TRBJ1-1, with D tentatively TRBD1 (5 bases). The V end lost 9 bases, the J end lost 4 bases, and 12 bases lay between the germline ends. Per the germline V gene, CDR1 is SNHLY and CDR2 is FYNNEI. CDR3 length equals 12 residues. CDR3 in amino acids: CARLGGVTEAFF. CDR3 coding DNA: TGTGCCAGATTGGGAGGGGTCACTGAAGCTTTCTTT. Together with reference TRBV2 and TRBJ1-1, the CDR3 gives the full variable domain: EPEVTQTPSHQVTQMGQEVILRCVPISNHLYFYWYRQILGQKVEFLVSFYNNEISEKSEIFDDQFSVERPDGSNFTLKIRSTKLEDSAMYFCARLGGVTEAFFGQGTRLTVV.

This clonotype showed up just a few times. The rearrangement uses TRBV6-1 and TRBJ2-2; D is uncertain. The ends were cut back, 2 bases at V and 4 bases at J, with 5 bases in the middle. Germline V CDR1 and CDR2: MNHNS, SASEGT. CDR3 length equals 13 residues. CDR3 sequence (DNA): TGTGCCAGCAGTGAACGGTTCACCGGGGAGCTGTTTTTT. It specifies CASSERFTGELFF.

This clonotype was detected a few times. The chain employs TRBV24-1 and TRBJ1-3; D remains unclear. Trimming cost V 7 bases and J 0 bases, with 6 bases left between them. CDR1 is KGHDR, CDR2 SFDVKD, per germline. The CDR3 spans 13 residues. The CDR3 here is CATRANSGNTIYF. The DNA of the CDR3 is TGTGCCACCAGAGCAAACTCTGGAAACACCATATATTTT.

This chain joins TRBV5-1 and TRBJ2-3, with D tentatively TRBD1 or TRBD2 (6 bases each). V was cut by 0 bases and J by 1 base, with 21 bases left in between. This CDR3 region has 19 residues. Germline assignment: CDR1 SGHRS and CDR2 YFSETQ. The CDR3: CASSLALSSGASGTDTQYF. The CDR3 nucleotides are TGCGCCAGCAGCTTGGCCTTGTCATCGGGGGCTAGCGGCACAGATACGCAGTATTTT. Complete variable domain (other parts from reference TRBV5-1 and TRBJ2-3): KAGVTQTPRYLIKTRGQQVTLSCSPISGHRSVSWYQQTPGQGLQFLFEYFSETQRNKGNFPGRFSGRQFSNSRSEMNVSTLELGDSALYLCASSLALSSGASGTDTQYFGPGTRLTVL.

The J gene is TRBJ2-2, the V gene TRBV11-3; possibly TRBD1 or TRBD2 for D (5 bases each). The CDR3 runs 13 residues. V lost 4 bases and J 6 bases, leaving 9 bases between the germline ends. Germline lookup yields CDR1 SGHNT and CDR2 YENEEA. CDR3 residues: CASSSRGAGELFF. CDR3 sequence (DNA): TGTGCCAGCAGCTCGCGAGGGGCCGGGGAGCTGTTTTTT.

The table lists this clonotype with many counts. The chain carries TRBV4-2 and TRBJ2-7; 13 bases align to TRBD2. The germline V gene encodes CDR1 LGHNA and CDR2 YNFKEQ. Trimming at V came to 2 bases and at J to 3 bases, leaving 7 bases not matched to a gene. The CDR3 runs to 17 residues. CDR3 in DNA: TGTGCCAGCAGCCAAATCGGACTAGCGGGAGCTGTCTACGAGCAGTACTTC. The encoded protein is CASSQIGLAGAVYEQYF.

The rearrangement links TRBV12-3 or TRBV12-4 to TRBJ1-5; 7 positions agree with TRBD1. Trimming at V came to 5 bases and at J to 2 bases, leaving 9 bases not matched to a gene. CDR3 length: 16 residues. The CDR3 loop reads CASSTRPGQGNQPQHF. DNA of the CDR3: TGTGCCAGCAGTACCCGCCCCGGACAGGGCAATCAGCCCCAGCATTTT.

This clonotype was detected a few times. The V and J genes are TRBV7-2 and TRBJ2-5; a weak D match, TRBD2 (6 bases). The germline V gene has CDR1 SGHTA and CDR2 FQGNSA. The CDR3 is made up of 14 amino acids. V lost 6 bases to trimming and J lost 2 bases, with 13 bases between them. The CDR3 region has the DNA TGTGCCAGCAGACCACGGGAGTCTCAAGAGACCCAGTACTTC. This encodes CASRPRESQETQYF.

The chain combines TRBV24-1 with TRBJ1-2, with 7 bases identical to TRBD1. J was trimmed by 8 bases and V by 3 bases; bases with no gene match: 8. The germline gives CDR1 KGHDR, CDR2 SFDVKD. The length of the CDR3 is 14 residues. CDR3 sequence (DNA): TGTGCCACCAGTGATGGGACAGTCAATTGGGGCTACACCTTC. It translates to CATSDGTVNWGYTF.